This TCR beta chain comes out of a study of cytomegalovirus exposure and HLA in healthy donors. Notes on the study in general: The authors reported that TCR beta sequences could predict HLA-A and HLA-B alleles. These predictions were accurate for most subjects in the first cohort.

There are 14 residues in the CDR3. CDR1 is SGHRS, CDR2 YFSETQ, per germline. Trimming took 4 bases from V and 8 from J; bases not matched to a gene: 8. Both 60 Vbeta primers and 13 Jbeta primers went into the PCR. The method was immunoSEQ multiplex PCR; TCRdb's version includes in-frame clones alone and lacks a portion of them. The data contain about 190,000 clones, approximately 80% of them singletons. With respect to this clone: Its antigen is unknown.

The specimen was PBMCs. The chain links TRBV5-1 to TRBJ1-4; the match to TRBD1 covers 7 bases. The TCR was taken from a man between 35 and 55 years old in good health and CMV-seropositive. CDR3 bases: TGCGCCAGCAGCCGGACAGGCGAGGGGGAAAAACTGTTTTTT. Protein sequence: CASSRTGEGEKLFF.